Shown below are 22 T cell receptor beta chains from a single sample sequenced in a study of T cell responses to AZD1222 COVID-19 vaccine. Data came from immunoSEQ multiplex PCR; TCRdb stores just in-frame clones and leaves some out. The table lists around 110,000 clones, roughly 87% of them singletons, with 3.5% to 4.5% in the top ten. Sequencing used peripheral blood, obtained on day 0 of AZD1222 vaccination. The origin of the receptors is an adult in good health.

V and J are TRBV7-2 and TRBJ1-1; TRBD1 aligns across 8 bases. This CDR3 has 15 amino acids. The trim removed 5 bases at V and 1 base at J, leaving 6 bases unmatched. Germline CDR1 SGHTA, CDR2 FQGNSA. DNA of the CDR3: TGTGCCAGCAGCATATCCGGGACAGGGAACACTGAAGCTTTCTTT. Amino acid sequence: CASSISGTGNTEAFF.

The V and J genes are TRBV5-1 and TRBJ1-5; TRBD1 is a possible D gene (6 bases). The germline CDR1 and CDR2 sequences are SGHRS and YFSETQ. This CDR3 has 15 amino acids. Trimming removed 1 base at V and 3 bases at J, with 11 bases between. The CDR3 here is CASSLTGQTNQPQHF. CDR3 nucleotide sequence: TGCGCCAGCAGCTTGACCGGACAGACCAATCAGCCCCAGCATTTT.

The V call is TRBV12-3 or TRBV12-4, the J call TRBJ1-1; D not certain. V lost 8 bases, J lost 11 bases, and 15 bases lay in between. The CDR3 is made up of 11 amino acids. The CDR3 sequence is CASGPSGNAFF. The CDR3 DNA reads TGTGCCAGCGGACCTTCCGGGAACGCTTTCTTT.

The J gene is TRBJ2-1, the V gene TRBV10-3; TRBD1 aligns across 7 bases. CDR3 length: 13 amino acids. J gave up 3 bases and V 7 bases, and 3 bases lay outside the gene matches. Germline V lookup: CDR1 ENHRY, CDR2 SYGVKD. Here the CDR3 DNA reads TGTGCCATCAAGGGGACAGACTACAATGAGCAGTTCTTC. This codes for CAIKGTDYNEQFF.

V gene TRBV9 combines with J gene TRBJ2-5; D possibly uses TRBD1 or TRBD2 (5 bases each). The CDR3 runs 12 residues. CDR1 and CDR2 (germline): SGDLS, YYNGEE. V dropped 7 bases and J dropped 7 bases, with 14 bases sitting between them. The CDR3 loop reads CASQRGQGTQYF. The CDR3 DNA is TGTGCCAGCCAGAGGGGCCAGGGGACCCAGTACTTC.

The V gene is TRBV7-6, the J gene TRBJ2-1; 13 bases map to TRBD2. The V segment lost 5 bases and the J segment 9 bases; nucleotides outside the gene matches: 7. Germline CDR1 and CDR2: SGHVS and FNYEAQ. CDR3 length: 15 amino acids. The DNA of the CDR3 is TGTGCCAGCAGCCCCGGACTAGCGGGAGAGGCTGAGCAGTTCTTC. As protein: CASSPGLAGEAEQFF.

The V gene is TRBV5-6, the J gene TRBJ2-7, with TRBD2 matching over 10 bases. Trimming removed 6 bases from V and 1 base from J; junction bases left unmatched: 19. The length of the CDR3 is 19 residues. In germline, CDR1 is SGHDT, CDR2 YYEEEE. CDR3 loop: CASTRIVGTSATRSYEQYF. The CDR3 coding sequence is TGTGCCAGCACCCGTATTGTAGGGACTAGCGCAACCCGGTCCTACGAGCAGTACTTC.

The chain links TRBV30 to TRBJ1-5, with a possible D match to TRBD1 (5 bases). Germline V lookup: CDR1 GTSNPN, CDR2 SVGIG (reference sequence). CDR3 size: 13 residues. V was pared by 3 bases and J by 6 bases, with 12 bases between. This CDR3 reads CAWSQGTVQPQHF. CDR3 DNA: TGTGCCTGGAGCCAGGGAACGGTTCAGCCCCAGCATTTT. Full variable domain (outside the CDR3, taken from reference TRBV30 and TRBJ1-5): SQTIHQWPATLVQPVGSPLSLECTVEGTSNPNLYWYRQAAGRGLQLLFYSVGIGQISSEVPQNLSASRPQDRQFILSSKKLLLSDSGFYLCAWSQGTVQPQHFGDGTRLSIL.

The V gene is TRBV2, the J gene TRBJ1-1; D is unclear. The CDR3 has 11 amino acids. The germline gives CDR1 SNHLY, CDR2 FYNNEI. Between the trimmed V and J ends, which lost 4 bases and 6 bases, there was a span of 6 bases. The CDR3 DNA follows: TGTGCCAGCAGTGGCTCGGCTGAAGCTTTCTTT. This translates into CASSGSAEAFF.

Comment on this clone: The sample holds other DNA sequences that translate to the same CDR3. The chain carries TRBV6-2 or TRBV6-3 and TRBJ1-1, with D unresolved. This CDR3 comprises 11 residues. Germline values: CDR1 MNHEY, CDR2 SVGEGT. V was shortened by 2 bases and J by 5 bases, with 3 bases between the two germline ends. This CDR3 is CASSYATEAFF. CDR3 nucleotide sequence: TGTGCCAGCAGTTACGCGACTGAAGCTTTCTTT.

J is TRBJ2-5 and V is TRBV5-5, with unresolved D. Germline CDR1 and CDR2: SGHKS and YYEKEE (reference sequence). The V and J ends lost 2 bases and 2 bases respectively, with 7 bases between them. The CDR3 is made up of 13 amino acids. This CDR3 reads CASSFGQQETQYF. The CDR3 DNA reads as TGTGCCAGCAGCTTTGGGCAGCAAGAGACCCAGTACTTC.

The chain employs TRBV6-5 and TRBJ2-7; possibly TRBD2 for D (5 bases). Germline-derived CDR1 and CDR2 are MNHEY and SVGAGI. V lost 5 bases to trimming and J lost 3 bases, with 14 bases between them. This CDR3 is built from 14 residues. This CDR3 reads CASSLGDNDYEQYF. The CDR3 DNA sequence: TGTGCCAGCAGTCTGGGAGACAATGACTACGAGCAGTACTTC.

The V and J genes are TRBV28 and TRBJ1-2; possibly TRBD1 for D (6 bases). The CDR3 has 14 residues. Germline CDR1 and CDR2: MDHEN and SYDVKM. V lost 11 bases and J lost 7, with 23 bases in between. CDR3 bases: TGTGCCGTTATCCGGGACAACGAAATCCGTGGCTACACCTTC. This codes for CAVIRDNEIRGYTF.

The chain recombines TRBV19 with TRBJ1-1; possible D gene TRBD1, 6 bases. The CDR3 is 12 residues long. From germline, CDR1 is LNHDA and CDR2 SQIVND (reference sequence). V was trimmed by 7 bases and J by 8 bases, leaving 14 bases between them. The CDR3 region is CASIPRGSEAFF. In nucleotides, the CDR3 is TGTGCCAGTATTCCAAGGGGGTCCGAAGCTTTCTTT.

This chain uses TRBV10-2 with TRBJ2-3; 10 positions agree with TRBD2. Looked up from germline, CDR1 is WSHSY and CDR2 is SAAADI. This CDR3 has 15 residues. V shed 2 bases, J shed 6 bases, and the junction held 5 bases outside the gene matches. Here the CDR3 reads CASSELAGVPDTQYF. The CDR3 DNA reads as TGCGCCAGCAGTGAGCTAGCGGGAGTTCCCGATACGCAGTATTTT.

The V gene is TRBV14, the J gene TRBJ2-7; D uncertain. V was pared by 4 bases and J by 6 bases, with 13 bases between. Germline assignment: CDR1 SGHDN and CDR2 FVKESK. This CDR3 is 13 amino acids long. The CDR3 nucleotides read TGTGCCAGCAGCCCCGCGACCTGGGGCGAGCAGTACTTC. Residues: CASSPATWGEQYF.

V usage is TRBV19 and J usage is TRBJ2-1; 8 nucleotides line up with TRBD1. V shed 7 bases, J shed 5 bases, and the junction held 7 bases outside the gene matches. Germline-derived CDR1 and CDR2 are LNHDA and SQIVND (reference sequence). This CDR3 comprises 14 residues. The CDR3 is CASTPGGRNNEQFF. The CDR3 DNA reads TGTGCCAGTACCCCAGGGGGCCGGAACAATGAGCAGTTCTTC.

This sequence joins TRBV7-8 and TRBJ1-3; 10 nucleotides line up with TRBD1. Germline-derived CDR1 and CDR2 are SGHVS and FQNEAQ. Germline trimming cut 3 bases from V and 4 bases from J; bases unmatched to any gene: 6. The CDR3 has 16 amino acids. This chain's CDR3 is CASSFSGTGVGNTIYF. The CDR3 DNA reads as TGTGCCAGCAGCTTCTCCGGGACAGGGGTCGGAAACACCATATATTTT.

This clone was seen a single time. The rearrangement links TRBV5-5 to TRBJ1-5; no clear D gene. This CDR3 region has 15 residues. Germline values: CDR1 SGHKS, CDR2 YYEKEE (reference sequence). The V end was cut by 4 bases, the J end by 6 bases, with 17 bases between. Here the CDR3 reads CASSPGGGEAQPQHF. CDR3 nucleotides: TGTGCCAGCAGCCCCGGAGGTGGAGAAGCTCAGCCCCAGCATTTT.

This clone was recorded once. DNA for the CDR3: TGTGCCAGCAGCCCGGCGGGAGGGAGCGGTGTCGACTATGGCTACACCTTC. Amino acid sequence: CASSPAGGSGVDYGYTF. V is TRBV7-9 and J is TRBJ1-2; D is unclear. The germline V gene encodes CDR1 SEHNR and CDR2 FQNEAQ (reference sequence). This CDR3 comprises 17 residues. Trimming removed 5 bases from V and 3 bases from J, with 22 bases in between.

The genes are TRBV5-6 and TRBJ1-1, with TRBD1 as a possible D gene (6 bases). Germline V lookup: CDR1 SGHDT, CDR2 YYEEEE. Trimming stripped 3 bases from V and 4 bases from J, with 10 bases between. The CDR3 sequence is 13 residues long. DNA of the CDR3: TGTGCCAGCAGCTCCGGGGGGGCCACTGAAGCTTTCTTT. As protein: CASSSGGATEAFF.

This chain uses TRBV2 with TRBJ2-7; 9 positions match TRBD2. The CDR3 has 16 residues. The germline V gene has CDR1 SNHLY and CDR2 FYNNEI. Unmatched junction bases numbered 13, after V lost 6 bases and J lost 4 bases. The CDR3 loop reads CASSATAGTSRYEQYF. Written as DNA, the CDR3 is TGTGCCAGCAGCGCTACCGCCGGGACTAGCAGGTACGAGCAGTACTTC.